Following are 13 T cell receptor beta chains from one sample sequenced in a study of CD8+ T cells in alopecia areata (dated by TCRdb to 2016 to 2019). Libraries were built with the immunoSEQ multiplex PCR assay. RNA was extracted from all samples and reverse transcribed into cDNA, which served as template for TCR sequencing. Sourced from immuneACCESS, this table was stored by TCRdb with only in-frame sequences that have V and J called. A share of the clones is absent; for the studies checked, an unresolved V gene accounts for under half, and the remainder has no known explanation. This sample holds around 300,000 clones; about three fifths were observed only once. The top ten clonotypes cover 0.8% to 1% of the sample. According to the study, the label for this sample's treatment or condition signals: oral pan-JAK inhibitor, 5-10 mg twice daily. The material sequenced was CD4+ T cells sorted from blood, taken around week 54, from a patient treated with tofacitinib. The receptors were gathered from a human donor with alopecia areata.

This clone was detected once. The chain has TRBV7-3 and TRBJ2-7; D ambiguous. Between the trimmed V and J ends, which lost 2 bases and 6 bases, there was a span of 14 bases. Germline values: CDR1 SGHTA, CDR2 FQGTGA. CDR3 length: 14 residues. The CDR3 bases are TGTGCCAGCAGCTTAGAACGGTTAGGTGGCGAGCAGTACTTC. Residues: CASSLERLGGEQYF.

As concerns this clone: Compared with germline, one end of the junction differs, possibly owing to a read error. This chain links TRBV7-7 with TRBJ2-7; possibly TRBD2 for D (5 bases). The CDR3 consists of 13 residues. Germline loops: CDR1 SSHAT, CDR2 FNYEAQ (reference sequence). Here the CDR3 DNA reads TGTGCTAGCAGCTTAGAACGGGGTGCCGAGCAGTACTTC. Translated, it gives CASSLERGAEQYF.

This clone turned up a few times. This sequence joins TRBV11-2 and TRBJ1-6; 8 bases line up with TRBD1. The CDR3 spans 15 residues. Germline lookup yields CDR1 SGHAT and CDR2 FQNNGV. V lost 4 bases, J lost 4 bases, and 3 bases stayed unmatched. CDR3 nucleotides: TGTGCCAGCAGCTCGGGGACAGGTTATAATTCACCCCTCCACTTT. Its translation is CASSSGTGYNSPLHF.

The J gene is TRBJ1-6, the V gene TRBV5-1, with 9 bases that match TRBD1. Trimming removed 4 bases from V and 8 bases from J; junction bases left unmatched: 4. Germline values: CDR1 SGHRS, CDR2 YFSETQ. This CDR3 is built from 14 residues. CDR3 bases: TGCGCCAGCAGCCCAGACAGGGGGGATTCACCCCTCCACTTT. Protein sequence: CASSPDRGDSPLHF. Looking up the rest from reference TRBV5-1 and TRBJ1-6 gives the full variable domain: KAGVTQTPRYLIKTRGQQVTLSCSPISGHRSVSWYQQTPGQGLQFLFEYFSETQRNKGNFPGRFSGRQFSNSRSEMNVSTLELGDSALYLCASSPDRGDSPLHFGNGTRLTVT.

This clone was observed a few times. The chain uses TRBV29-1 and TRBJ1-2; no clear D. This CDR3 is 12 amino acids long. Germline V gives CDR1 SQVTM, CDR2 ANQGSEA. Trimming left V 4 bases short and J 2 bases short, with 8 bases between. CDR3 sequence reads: CSVVRQNYGYTF. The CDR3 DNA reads TGCAGCGTTGTCCGGCAGAACTATGGCTACACCTTC.

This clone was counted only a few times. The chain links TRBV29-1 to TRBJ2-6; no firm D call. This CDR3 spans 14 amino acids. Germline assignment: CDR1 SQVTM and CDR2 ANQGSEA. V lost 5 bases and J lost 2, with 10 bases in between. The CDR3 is CSVRPEAGANVLTF. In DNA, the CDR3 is TGCAGCGTTCGACCAGAGGCTGGGGCCAACGTCCTGACTTTC. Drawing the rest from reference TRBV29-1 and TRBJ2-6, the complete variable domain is SAVISQKPSRDICQRGTSLTIQCQVDSQVTMMFWYRQQPGQSLTLIATANQGSEATYESGFVIDKFPISRPNLTFSTLTVSNMSPEDSSIYLCSVRPEAGANVLTFGAGSRLTVL.

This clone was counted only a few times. The CDR3 loop reads CASSREHEQYF. The DNA for the CDR3 is TGTGCCAGCAGTCGGGAACACGAGCAGTACTTC. This chain connects TRBV2 to TRBJ2-7; D is perhaps TRBD2 (5 bases). Trimming pared 5 bases from V and 5 bases from J, leaving 7 bases between. The CDR3 length is 11 residues. CDR1 is SNHLY and CDR2 is FYNNEI in the germline V gene. Together with reference TRBV2 and TRBJ2-7, the CDR3 gives the full variable domain: EPEVTQTPSHQVTQMGQEVILRCVPISNHLYFYWYRQILGQKVEFLVSFYNNEISEKSEIFDDQFSVERPDGSNFTLKIRSTKLEDSAMYFCASSREHEQYFGPGTRLTVT.

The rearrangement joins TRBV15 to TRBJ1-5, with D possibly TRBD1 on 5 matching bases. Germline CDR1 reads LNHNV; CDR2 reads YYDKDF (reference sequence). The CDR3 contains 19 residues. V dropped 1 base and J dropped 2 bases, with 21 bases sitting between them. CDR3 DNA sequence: TGTGCCACCAGCAGAGTTGGGCAGGGTCGGTCTTCGGGCAATCAGCCCCAGCATTTT. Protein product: CATSRVGQGRSSGNQPQHF.

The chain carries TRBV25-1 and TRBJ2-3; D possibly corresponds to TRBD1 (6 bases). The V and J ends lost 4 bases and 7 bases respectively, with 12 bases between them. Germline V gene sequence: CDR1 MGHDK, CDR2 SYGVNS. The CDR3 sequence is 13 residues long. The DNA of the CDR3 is TGTGCCAGCAGTGCCAGGGGTCTGCATACGCAGTATTTT. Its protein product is CASSARGLHTQYF. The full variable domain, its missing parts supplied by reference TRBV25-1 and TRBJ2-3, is EADIYQTPRYLVIGTGKKITLECSQTMGHDKMYWYQQDPGMELHLIHYSYGVNSTEKGDLSSESTVSRIRTEHFPLTLESARPSHTSQYLCASSARGLHTQYFGPGTRLTVL.

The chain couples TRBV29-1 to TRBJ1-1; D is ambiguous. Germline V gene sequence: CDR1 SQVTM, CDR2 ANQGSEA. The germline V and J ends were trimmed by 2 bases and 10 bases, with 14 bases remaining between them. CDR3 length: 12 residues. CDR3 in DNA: TGCAGCGTTGAAAAGTACGAGACTCGAGCTTTCTTT. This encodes CSVEKYETRAFF.

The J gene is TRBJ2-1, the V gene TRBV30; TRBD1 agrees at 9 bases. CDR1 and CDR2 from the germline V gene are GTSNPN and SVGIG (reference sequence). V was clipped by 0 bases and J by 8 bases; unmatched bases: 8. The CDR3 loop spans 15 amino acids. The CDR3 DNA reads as TGTGCCTGGAGTGTAGGACAGGGGAGGTCCGATGAGCAGTTCTTC. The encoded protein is CAWSVGQGRSDEQFF. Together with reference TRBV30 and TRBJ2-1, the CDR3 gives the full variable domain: SQTIHQWPATLVQPVGSPLSLECTVEGTSNPNLYWYRQAAGRGLQLLFYSVGIGQISSEVPQNLSASRPQDRQFILSSKKLLLSDSGFYLCAWSVGQGRSDEQFFGPGTRLTVL.

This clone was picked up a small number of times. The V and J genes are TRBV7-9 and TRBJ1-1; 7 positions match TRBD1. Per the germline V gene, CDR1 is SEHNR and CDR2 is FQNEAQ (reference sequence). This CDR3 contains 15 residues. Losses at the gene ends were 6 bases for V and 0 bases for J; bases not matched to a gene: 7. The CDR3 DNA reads TGTGCCAGCAGTCGAGAGGGACAGATGAACACTGAAGCTTTCTTT. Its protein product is CASSREGQMNTEAFF.

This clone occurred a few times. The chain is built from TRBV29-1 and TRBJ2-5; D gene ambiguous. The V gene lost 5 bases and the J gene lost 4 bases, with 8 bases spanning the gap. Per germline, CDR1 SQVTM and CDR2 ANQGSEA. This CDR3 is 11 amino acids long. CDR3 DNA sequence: TGCAGCGTTACCGGCCGAGAGACCCAGTACTTC. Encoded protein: CSVTGRETQYF.